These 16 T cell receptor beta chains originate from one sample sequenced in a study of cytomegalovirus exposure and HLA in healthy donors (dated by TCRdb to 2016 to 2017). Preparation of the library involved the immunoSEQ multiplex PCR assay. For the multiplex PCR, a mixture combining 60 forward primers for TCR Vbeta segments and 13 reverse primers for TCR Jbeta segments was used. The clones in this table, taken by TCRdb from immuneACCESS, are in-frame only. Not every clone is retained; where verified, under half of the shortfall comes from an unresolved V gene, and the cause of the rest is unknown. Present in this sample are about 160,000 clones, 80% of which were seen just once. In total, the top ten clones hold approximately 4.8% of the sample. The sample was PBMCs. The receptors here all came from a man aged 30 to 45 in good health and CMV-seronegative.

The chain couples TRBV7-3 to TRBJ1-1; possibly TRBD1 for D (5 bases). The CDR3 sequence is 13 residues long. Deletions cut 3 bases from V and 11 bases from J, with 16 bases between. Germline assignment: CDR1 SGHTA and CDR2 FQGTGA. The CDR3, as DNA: TGTGCCAGCAGCTTGGTTCAGGGAGGTTTTGCTTTCTTT. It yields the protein CASSLVQGGFAFF.

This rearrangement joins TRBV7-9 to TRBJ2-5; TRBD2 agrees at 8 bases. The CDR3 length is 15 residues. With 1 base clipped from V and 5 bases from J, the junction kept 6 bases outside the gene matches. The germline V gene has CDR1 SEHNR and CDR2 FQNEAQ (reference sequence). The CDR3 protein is CASSLGGRRWETQYF. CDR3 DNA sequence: TGTGCCAGCAGCTTAGGCGGGAGGCGGTGGGAGACCCAGTACTTC.

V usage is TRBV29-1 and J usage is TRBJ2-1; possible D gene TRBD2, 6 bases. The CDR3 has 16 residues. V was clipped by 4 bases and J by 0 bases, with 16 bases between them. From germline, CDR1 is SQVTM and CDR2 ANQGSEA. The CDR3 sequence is CSVARRGDSSYNEQFF. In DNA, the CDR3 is TGCAGCGTTGCCCGGAGGGGCGATAGCTCCTACAATGAGCAGTTCTTC.

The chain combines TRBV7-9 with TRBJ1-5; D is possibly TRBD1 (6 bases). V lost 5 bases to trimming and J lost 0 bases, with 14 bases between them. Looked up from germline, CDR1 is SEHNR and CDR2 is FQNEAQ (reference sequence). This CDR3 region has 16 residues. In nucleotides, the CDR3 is TGTGCCAGCAGCCCACGAGGGGGGGATAGCAATCAGCCCCAGCATTTT. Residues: CASSPRGGDSNQPQHF.

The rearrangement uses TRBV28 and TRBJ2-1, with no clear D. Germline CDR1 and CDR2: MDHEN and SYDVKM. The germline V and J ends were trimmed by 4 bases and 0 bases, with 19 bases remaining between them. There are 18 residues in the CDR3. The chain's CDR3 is CASSYADPSLVSYNEQFF. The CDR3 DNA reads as TGTGCCAGCAGTTACGCGGATCCTTCCCTTGTCTCCTACAATGAGCAGTTCTTC.

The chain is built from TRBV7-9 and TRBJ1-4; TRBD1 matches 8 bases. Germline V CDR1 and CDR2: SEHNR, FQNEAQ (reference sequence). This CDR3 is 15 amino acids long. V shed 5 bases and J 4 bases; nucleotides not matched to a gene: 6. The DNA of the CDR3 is TGTGCCAGCAGCCGGGACAGGATTGGTAATGAAAAACTGTTTTTT. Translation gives CASSRDRIGNEKLFF.

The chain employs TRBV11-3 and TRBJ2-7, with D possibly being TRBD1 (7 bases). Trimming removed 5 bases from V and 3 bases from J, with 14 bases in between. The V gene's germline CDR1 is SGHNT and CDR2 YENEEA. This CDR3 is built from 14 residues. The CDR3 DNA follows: TGTGCCAGCAGCCCGCGGGACAGCTACTACGAGCAGTACTTC. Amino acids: CASSPRDSYYEQYF. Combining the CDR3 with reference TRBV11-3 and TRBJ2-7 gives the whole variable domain EAGVVQSPRYKIIEKKQPVAFWCNPISGHNTLYWYLQNLGQGPELLIRYENEEAVDDSQLPKDRFSAERLKGVDSTLKIQPAELGDSAVYLCASSPRDSYYEQYFGPGTRLTVT.

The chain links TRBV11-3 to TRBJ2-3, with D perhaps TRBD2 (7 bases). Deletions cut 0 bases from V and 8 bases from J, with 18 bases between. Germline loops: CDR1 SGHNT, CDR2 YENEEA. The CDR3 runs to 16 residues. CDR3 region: CASSLDGSGSQGTQYF. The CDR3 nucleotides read TGTGCCAGCAGCTTAGACGGTAGCGGGTCACAGGGTACGCAGTATTTT.

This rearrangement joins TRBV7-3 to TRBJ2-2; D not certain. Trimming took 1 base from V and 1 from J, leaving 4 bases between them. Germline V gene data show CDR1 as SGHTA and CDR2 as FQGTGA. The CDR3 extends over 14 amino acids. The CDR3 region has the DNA TGTGCCAGCAGCTTAAACATGAACACCGGGGAGCTGTTTTTT. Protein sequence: CASSLNMNTGELFF.

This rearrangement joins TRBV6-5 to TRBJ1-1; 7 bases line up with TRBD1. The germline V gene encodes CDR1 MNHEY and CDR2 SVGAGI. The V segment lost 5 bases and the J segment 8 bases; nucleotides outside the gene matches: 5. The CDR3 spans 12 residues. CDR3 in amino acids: CASSKPGQEAFF. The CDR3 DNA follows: TGTGCCAGCAGTAAACCGGGACAGGAAGCTTTCTTT.

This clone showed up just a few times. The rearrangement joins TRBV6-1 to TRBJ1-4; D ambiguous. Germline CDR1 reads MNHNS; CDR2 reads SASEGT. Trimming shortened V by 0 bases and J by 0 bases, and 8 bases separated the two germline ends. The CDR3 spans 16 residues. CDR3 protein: CASSEAHPATNEKLFF. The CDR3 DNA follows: TGTGCCAGCAGTGAAGCGCACCCGGCAACTAATGAAAAACTGTTTTTT.

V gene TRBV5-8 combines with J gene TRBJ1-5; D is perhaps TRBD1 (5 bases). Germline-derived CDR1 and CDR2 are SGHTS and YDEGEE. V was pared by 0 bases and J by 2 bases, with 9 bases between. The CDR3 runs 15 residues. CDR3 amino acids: CASSLDQGGNQPQHF. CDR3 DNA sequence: TGTGCCAGCAGCTTGGATCAGGGTGGCAATCAGCCCCAGCATTTT.

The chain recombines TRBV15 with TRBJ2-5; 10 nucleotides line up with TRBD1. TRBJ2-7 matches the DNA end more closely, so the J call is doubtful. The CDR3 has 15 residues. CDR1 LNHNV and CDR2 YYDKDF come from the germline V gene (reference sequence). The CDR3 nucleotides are TGTGCCACCAGCCCGGGACAGGGGAGCTCCTACGAGCAGTACTTC. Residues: CATSPGQGSSYEQYF.

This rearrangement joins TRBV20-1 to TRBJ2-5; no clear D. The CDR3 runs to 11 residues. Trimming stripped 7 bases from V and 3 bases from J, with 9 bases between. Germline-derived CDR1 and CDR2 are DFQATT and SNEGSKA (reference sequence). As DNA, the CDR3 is TGCAGTGGCGAGCTGGAAGAGACCCAGTACTTC. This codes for CSGELEETQYF.

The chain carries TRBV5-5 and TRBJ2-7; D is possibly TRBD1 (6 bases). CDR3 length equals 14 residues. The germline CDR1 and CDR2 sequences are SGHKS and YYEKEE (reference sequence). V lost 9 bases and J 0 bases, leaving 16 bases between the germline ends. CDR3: CATKTGSSSYEQYF. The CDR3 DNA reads TGTGCCACCAAGACAGGCTCCAGCTCCTACGAGCAGTACTTC.

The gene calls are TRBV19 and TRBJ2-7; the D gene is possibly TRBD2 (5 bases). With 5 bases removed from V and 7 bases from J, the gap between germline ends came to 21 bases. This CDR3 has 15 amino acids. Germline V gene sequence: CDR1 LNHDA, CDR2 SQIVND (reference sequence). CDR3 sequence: CASSPRRTGPGEQYF. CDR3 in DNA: TGTGCCAGTAGTCCTAGACGGACCGGACCGGGGGAGCAGTACTTC.